This T cell receptor (beta chain) was obtained from a study of blood T cell repertoires in COVID-19. About the research overall: Acute and convalescent COVID-19 samples came from the United States, Italy and Spain.

Sequencing was performed with immunoSEQ multiplex PCR; in TCRdb, only in-frame clones are kept and a portion is missing. In the table there are roughly 90,000 clones, about 82% of which are singletons. The CDR3 runs 13 residues. V was clipped by 2 bases and J by 0 bases, with 4 bases between them. The sequenced sample consisted of peripheral blood. The rearrangement links TRBV12-3 or TRBV12-4 to TRBJ1-1; D gene uncertain. The sequence was obtained from a human donor in a cohort sampled during active COVID-19. The CDR3 sequence: CASSLPMNTEAFF. DNA for the CDR3: TGTGCCAGCAGTTTACCAATGAACACTGAAGCTTTCTTT.